The 30 T cell receptor beta chains given below trace back to one sample, sequenced in a study of cytomegalovirus exposure and HLA in healthy donors. PCR amplification relied on 60 Vbeta primers (plus 13 Jbeta primers). Sequencing used immunoSEQ multiplex PCR; TCRdb keeps in-frame clones, though not all of them. The sample holds some 190,000 clones, more than 70% seen once. Source material: PBMCs. Receptor source: a man aged 25 to 40 in good health and CMV-seropositive.

V usage is TRBV29-1 and J usage is TRBJ2-3; tentative D call: TRBD1 (5 bases). The CDR3 runs to 10 residues. The germline CDR1 and CDR2 sequences are SQVTM and ANQGSEA. The CDR3: CSCRVNTQYF. CDR3 nucleotides: TGCAGTTGCAGGGTAAATACGCAGTATTTT.

This clone showed up just once. The chain couples TRBV15 to TRBJ2-1; 7 bases are shared with TRBD2. Germline V CDR1 and CDR2: LNHNV, YYDKDF (reference sequence). The CDR3 length is 16 residues. Trimming took 0 bases from V and 6 from J; bases not matched to a gene: 8. DNA of the CDR3: TGTGCCACCAGCAGAGAAATGGCGGGAGACGGCAATGAGCAGTTCTTC. Protein product: CATSREMAGDGNEQFF.

This chain uses TRBV5-4 with TRBJ1-6; 9 positions agree with TRBD1. Trimming at V came to 6 bases and at J to 6 bases, leaving 1 base not matched to a gene. The length of the CDR3 is 13 residues. Germline lookup yields CDR1 SGHNT and CDR2 YYREEE (reference sequence). The CDR3 protein is CASTGQGNSPLHF. CDR3 in DNA: TGTGCCAGCACGGGACAGGGTAATTCACCCCTCCACTTT. The full variable domain, in which reference TRBV5-4 and TRBJ1-6 provide the parts outside the CDR3, is ETGVTQSPTHLIKTRGQQVTLRCSSQSGHNTVSWYQQALGQGPQFIFQYYREEENGRGNFPPRFSGLQFPNYSSELNVNALELDDSALYLCASTGQGNSPLHFGNGTRLTVT.

The V call is TRBV5-1, the J call TRBJ2-5; 9 nucleotides align to TRBD2. The CDR3 has 15 amino acids. V shed 4 bases and J 5 bases; nucleotides not matched to a gene: 9. Germline lookup yields CDR1 SGHRS and CDR2 YFSETQ. Here the CDR3 DNA reads TGCGCCAGCAGCCCTGGGGCGGGAGGGCCTGAGACCCAGTACTTC. This encodes CASSPGAGGPETQYF.

V is TRBV10-1 and J is TRBJ1-5, with TRBD1 matching 7 bases. CDR3 size: 13 residues. V shed 8 bases and J 3 bases; nucleotides not matched to a gene: 4. Germline CDR1 is WNHNN and CDR2 is SYGVQD (reference sequence). CDR3 in amino acids: CASRDRLNQPQHF. The CDR3 region has the DNA TGCGCCAGCCGGGACAGACTCAATCAGCCCCAGCATTTT.

The genes are TRBV19 and TRBJ1-3; 9 bases line up with TRBD1. V gave up 10 bases and J gave up 1 base; unmatched junction bases: 8. The V gene's germline CDR1 is LNHDA and CDR2 SQIVND (reference sequence). The CDR3 covers 15 residues. The CDR3 spells CATRTGDFSGNTIYF. The DNA of the CDR3 is TGTGCCACACGGACAGGGGACTTTTCTGGAAACACCATATATTTT.

The chain couples TRBV14 to TRBJ1-2, with D hard to call. V was pared by 2 bases and J by 4 bases, with 8 bases between. This CDR3 region has 13 residues. Germline loops: CDR1 SGHDN, CDR2 FVKESK. The CDR3 nucleotides are TGTGCCAGCAGCCAATCTGTAATCTATGGCTACACCTTC. Its protein is CASSQSVIYGYTF.

This clone was counted a few times. V usage is TRBV30 and J usage is TRBJ1-6; the match to TRBD1 covers 10 bases. This CDR3 has 13 amino acids. Germline trimming cut 4 bases from V and 14 bases from J; bases unmatched to any gene: 8. Germline CDR1 reads GTSNPN; CDR2 reads SVGIG (reference sequence). CDR3 sequence (DNA): TGTGCCTGGACCCGGGACAGGGGTGCCTCCCTCCACTTT. Translation gives CAWTRDRGASLHF.

The rearrangement uses TRBV28 and TRBJ1-1; D unresolved. V gave up 2 bases and J gave up 4 bases, with 17 bases separating them. Germline CDR1 MDHEN, CDR2 SYDVKM. The CDR3 runs to 16 residues. The CDR3 spells CASSLGSEGTSTEAFF. CDR3 coding DNA: TGTGCCAGCAGTTTAGGTTCAGAGGGAACCTCCACTGAAGCTTTCTTT.

This clone was found a few times. Germline is not matched at one junction end, which may reflect a read error. This rearrangement joins TRBV5-8 to TRBJ2-3; 7 bases agree with TRBD1. The CDR3 is 14 residues long. CDR1 is SGHTS, CDR2 YDEGEE, per germline. CDR3 sequence reads: CASSLGRGTDTHYF. Here the CDR3 DNA reads TGTGCCAGCAGCCTCGGCAGGGGGACAGATACGCACTATTTT.

The chain uses TRBV18 and TRBJ2-5; 11 positions agree with TRBD2. The V gene's germline CDR1 is KGHSH and CDR2 LQKENI. V was clipped by 4 bases and J by 5 bases; unmatched bases: 6. This CDR3 spans 15 amino acids. CDR3: CASSRGLAGGETQYF. The CDR3 DNA is TGTGCCAGCTCACGAGGGCTAGCGGGAGGTGAGACCCAGTACTTC.

Worth noting for this clone: The germline gene is not matched at one end of the junction; a read error may be the cause. CDR3 nucleotides: TGTTCCAGCAGCTTAGCGGCTAGACCCCAAGAGACCCAGTACTTC. Its protein is CSSSLAARPQETQYF. The chain joins TRBV7-9 to TRBJ2-5; maybe TRBD2 (6 bases). Per the germline V gene, CDR1 is SEHNR and CDR2 is FQNEAQ (reference sequence). The CDR3 totals 15 residues.

The chain combines TRBV7-9 with TRBJ2-1; 7 nucleotides agree with TRBD2. The length of the CDR3 is 14 residues. In germline, CDR1 is SEHNR, CDR2 FQNEAQ (reference sequence). With V trimmed by 7 bases and J by 3 bases, 6 bases remained unmatched. CDR3 protein: CASIGGGDYNEQFF. The CDR3, as DNA: TGTGCCAGCATTGGGGGGGGTGACTACAATGAGCAGTTCTTC.

The chain joins TRBV4-3 to TRBJ2-7; 9 bases map to TRBD1. Germline CDR1 reads LGHNA; CDR2 reads YSLEER. The J segment lost 4 bases and the V segment lost 4 bases, leaving 8 bases of the junction unmatched. The length of the CDR3 is 15 residues. The CDR3 spells CASSPTGTGRYEQYF. The CDR3 region has the DNA TGCGCCAGCAGCCCGACCGGGACAGGGCGTTACGAGCAGTACTTC.

The V gene is TRBV2, the J gene TRBJ2-7, with TRBD1 identical over 7 bases. This CDR3 spans 15 amino acids. Per the germline V gene, CDR1 is SNHLY and CDR2 is FYNNEI. V was clipped by 5 bases and J by 4 bases; unmatched bases: 11. CDR3 in amino acids: CASSLLQGVGYEQYF. CDR3 DNA: TGTGCCAGCAGTTTACTTCAGGGGGTCGGGTACGAGCAGTACTTC.

This chain links TRBV12-2 with TRBJ2-1; TRBD2 is the table's D call and was not checked against the DNA. TRBV12-2 is a documented pseudogene. The CDR3 runs to 21 residues. CDR3 coding DNA: TGTGCAAGTCGCTTGCGGGCTAGCGGGAGTAAAGGGGAGAGCTCCTACAATGAGCAGTTCTTC. This sequence encodes CASRLRASGSKGESSYNEQFF.

The chain is built from TRBV5-1 and TRBJ2-1; unclear D gene. The CDR3 loop spans 13 amino acids. Germline V gives CDR1 SGHRS, CDR2 YFSETQ. The V gene lost 4 bases and the J gene lost 5 bases, with 10 bases spanning the gap. The CDR3: CASSLSRHNEQFF. The CDR3 bases are TGCGCCAGCAGCCTCTCGCGGCACAATGAGCAGTTCTTC.

This clone was seen a few times. The V and J genes are TRBV6-6 and TRBJ1-2; D unresolved. The CDR3 runs 11 residues. The V gene's germline CDR1 is MNHNY and CDR2 SVGAGI (reference sequence). The V gene lost 5 bases and the J gene lost 8 bases, with 9 bases spanning the gap. The CDR3 nucleotides read TGTGCCAGCAGTACGGGAGGAGGCTACACCTTC. As protein: CASSTGGGYTF.

In this sample, this clone turned up once. V usage is TRBV28 and J usage is TRBJ2-5; 8 bases are a match to TRBD2. This CDR3 is 15 amino acids long. Per the germline V gene, CDR1 is MDHEN and CDR2 is SYDVKM. J lost 5 bases, V lost 3 bases, and 8 bases had no gene match. CDR3 DNA: TGTGCCAGCAGTTTTTCCGGGAGGGCCGGGGAGACCCAGTACTTC. Translation: CASSFSGRAGETQYF.

The V call is TRBV11-2, the J call TRBJ2-7, with 7 bases aligning to TRBD1. Trimming took 5 bases from V and 2 from J; bases not matched to a gene: 9. The length of the CDR3 is 15 residues. Germline V gene data show CDR1 as SGHAT and CDR2 as FQNNGV. CDR3 in DNA: TGTGCCAGCAGCCTCCGGGACAGTGGGGCCTACGAGCAGTACTTC. This encodes CASSLRDSGAYEQYF.

The V call is TRBV11-2, the J call TRBJ2-3, with a tentative D call TRBD2 (6 bases). The CDR3 runs 15 residues. CDR1 and CDR2 from the germline V gene are SGHAT and FQNNGV. V was cut by 1 base and J by 4 bases, with 12 bases left in between. This CDR3 is CASSLGGVVSDTQYF. CDR3 DNA: TGTGCCAGCAGCTTAGGCGGGGTGGTATCAGATACGCAGTATTTT.

The rearrangement links TRBV18 to TRBJ2-3; TRBD1 matches 7 bases. The germline V gene has CDR1 KGHSH and CDR2 LQKENI. V was pared by 8 bases and J by 3 bases, with 14 bases of the junction left unmatched. The CDR3 has 16 amino acids. CDR3 region: CASREGTEGRTDTQYF. DNA for the CDR3: TGTGCCAGCCGGGAAGGGACAGAGGGTAGGACAGATACGCAGTATTTT. The full variable domain, in which reference TRBV18 and TRBJ2-3 provide the parts outside the CDR3, is NAGVMQNPRHLVRRRGQEARLRCSPMKGHSHVYWYRQLPEEGLKFMVYLQKENIIDESGMPKERFSAEFPKEGPSILRIQQVVRGDSAAYFCASREGTEGRTDTQYFGPGTRLTVL.

The chain combines TRBV30 with TRBJ1-2, with D possibly matching TRBD1 (5 bases). The CDR3 spans 13 residues. CDR1 is GTSNPN and CDR2 is SVGIG in the germline V gene (reference sequence). The V end was cut by 2 bases, the J end by 7 bases, with 14 bases between. This CDR3 reads CAWSPGRVGGYTF. The DNA for the CDR3 is TGTGCCTGGAGTCCAGGCAGGGTTGGTGGCTACACCTTC.

The chain has TRBV28 and TRBJ1-2; 7 bases are shared with TRBD1. The V gene's germline CDR1 is MDHEN and CDR2 SYDVKM. The ends lost 5 bases at V and 2 bases at J; junction bases unmatched: 5. The CDR3 is made up of 14 amino acids. In DNA form, the CDR3 reads TGTGCCAGCAGTCTAGAACAGGGGAACTATGGCTACACCTTC. Protein: CASSLEQGNYGYTF.

This clone has just a few counts. The chain's CDR3 is CASSATGVPPYEQYF. CDR3 bases: TGTGCCAGCAGTGCCACGGGAGTACCCCCTTACGAGCAGTACTTC. The chain combines TRBV2 with TRBJ2-7, with a possible D match to TRBD2 (6 bases). The CDR3 runs to 15 residues. Germline V gene lookup returns CDR1 SNHLY and CDR2 FYNNEI. Trimming left V 4 bases short and J 4 bases short, with 17 bases between.

Here the CDR3 reads CASSRNTGEINEKLFF. CDR3 DNA sequence: TGTGCCAGCAGCAGAAATACAGGGGAGATTAATGAAAAACTGTTTTTT. The chain links TRBV9 to TRBJ1-4, with 7 bases identical to TRBD1. J lost 4 bases, V lost 4 bases, and 10 bases had no gene match. Looked up from germline, CDR1 is SGDLS and CDR2 is YYNGEE. This CDR3 is built from 16 residues.

This chain joins TRBV10-3 and TRBJ1-5; no definite D call. CDR3 length: 16 amino acids. V lost 0 bases and J lost 0, with 9 bases in between. CDR1 is ENHRY and CDR2 is SYGVKD in the germline V gene. CDR3 amino acids: CAISESEGRSNQPQHF. In DNA form, the CDR3 reads TGTGCCATCAGTGAGTCGGAGGGCCGTAGCAATCAGCCCCAGCATTTT.

V usage is TRBV6-5 and J usage is TRBJ1-1; D unclear. CDR3 size: 13 residues. Trimming removed 8 bases at V and 6 bases at J, with 16 bases between. Looked up from germline, CDR1 is MNHEY and CDR2 is SVGAGI. This chain's CDR3 is CASGRARTSEAFF. For the CDR3, the DNA is TGTGCCAGCGGAAGGGCTCGGACTTCTGAAGCTTTCTTT.

The chain uses TRBV12-5 and TRBJ2-1, with 11 bases identical to TRBD2. The length of the CDR3 is 15 residues. In germline, CDR1 is LGHNT, CDR2 FRNRAP. Trimming took 1 base from V and 7 from J; bases not matched to a gene: 3. CDR3 loop: CASGLGLAGNNEQFF. As DNA, the CDR3 is TGTGCTAGTGGTTTGGGACTAGCGGGGAATAATGAGCAGTTCTTC.

The V gene is TRBV18, the J gene TRBJ2-3; D unclear. CDR1 and CDR2 from the germline V gene are KGHSH and LQKENI. Trimming took 5 bases from V and 2 from J, leaving 11 bases between them. This CDR3 spans 14 amino acids. CDR3 DNA: TGTGCCAGCTCATCTACAGAATACACAGATACGCAGTATTTT. Encoded protein: CASSSTEYTDTQYF.